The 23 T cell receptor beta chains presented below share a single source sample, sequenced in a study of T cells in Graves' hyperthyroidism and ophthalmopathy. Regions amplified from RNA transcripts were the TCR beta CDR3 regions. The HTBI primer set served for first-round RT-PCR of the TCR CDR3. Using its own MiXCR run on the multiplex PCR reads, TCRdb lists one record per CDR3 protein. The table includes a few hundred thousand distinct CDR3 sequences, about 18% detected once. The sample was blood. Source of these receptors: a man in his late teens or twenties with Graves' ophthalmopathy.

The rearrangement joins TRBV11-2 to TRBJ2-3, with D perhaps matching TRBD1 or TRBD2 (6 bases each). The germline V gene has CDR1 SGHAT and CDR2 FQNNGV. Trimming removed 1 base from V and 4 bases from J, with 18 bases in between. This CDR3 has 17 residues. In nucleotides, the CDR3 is TGTGCCAGCAGCTTAGTTCCCGGGGGCAGGTTGTCAGATACGCAGTATTTT. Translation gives CASSLVPGGRLSDTQYF.

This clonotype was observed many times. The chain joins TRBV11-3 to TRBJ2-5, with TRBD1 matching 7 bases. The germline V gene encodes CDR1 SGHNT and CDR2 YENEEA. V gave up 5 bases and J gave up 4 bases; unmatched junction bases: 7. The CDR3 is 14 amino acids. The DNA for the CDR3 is TGTGCCAGCAGCCAGGGACAGCCCCCAGAGACCCAGTACTTC. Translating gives CASSQGQPPETQYF.

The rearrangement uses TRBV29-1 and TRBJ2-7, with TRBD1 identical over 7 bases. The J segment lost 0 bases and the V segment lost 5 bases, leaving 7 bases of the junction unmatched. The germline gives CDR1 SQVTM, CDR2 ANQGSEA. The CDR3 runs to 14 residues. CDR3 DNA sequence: TGCAGCGTTCGGCCAGGGGGAAGCTCCTACGAGCAGTACTTC. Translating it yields CSVRPGGSSYEQYF.

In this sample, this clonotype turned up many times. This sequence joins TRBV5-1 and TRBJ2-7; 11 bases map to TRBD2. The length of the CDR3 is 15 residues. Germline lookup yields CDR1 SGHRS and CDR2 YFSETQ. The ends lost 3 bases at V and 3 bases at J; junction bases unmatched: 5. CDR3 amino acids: CASSSGTSGIYEQYF. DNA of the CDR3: TGCGCCAGCAGCTCCGGGACTAGCGGAATCTACGAGCAGTACTTC.

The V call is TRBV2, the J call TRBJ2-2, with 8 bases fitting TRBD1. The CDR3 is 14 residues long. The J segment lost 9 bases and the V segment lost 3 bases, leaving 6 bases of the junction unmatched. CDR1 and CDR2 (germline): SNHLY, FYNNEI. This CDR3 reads CASSESGGRRELFF. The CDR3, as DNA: TGTGCCAGCAGTGAGTCAGGGGGCCGGCGGGAGCTGTTTTTT.

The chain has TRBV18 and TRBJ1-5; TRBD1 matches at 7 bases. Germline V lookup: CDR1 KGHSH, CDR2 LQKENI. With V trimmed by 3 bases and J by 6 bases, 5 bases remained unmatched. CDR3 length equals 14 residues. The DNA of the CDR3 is TGTGCCAGCTCACCGTCGGACAGGCTTCAGCCCCAGCATTTT. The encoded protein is CASSPSDRLQPQHF.

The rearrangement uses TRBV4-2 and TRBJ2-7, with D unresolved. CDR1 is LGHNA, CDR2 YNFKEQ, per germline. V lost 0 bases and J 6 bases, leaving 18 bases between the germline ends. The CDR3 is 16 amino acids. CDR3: CASSQESVAKAFEQYF. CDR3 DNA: TGTGCCAGCAGCCAAGAGTCGGTAGCCAAGGCCTTCGAGCAGTACTTC.

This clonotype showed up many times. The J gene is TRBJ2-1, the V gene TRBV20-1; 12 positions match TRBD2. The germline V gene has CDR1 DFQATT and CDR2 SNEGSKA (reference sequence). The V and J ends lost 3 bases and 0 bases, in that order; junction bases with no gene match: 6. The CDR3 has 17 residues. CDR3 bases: TGCAGTGCTAGCGCCGGACTAGCGGGGAGCTCCTACAATGAGCAGTTCTTC. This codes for CSASAGLAGSSYNEQFF.

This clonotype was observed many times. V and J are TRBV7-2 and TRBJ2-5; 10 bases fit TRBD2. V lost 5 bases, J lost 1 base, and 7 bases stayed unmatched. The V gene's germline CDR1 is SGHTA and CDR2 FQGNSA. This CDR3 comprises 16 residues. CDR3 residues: CASSTQGLASQETQYF. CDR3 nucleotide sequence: TGTGCCAGCAGCACGCAGGGACTAGCGAGCCAAGAGACCCAGTACTTC. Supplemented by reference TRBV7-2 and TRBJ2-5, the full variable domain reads GAGVSQSPSNKVTEKGKDVELRCDPISGHTALYWYRQSLGQGLEFLIYFQGNSAPDKSGLPSDRFSAERTGGSVSTLTIQRTQQEDSAVYLCASSTQGLASQETQYFGPGTRLLVL.

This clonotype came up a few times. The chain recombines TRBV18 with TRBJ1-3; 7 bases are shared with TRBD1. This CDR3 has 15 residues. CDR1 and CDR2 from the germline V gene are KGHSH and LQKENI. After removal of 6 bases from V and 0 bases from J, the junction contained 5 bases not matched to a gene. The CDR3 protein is CASSTNRGSGNTIYF. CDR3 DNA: TGTGCCAGCTCGACCAACAGGGGCTCTGGAAACACCATATATTTT. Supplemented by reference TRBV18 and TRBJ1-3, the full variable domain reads NAGVMQNPRHLVRRRGQEARLRCSPMKGHSHVYWYRQLPEEGLKFMVYLQKENIIDESGMPKERFSAEFPKEGPSILRIQQVVRGDSAAYFCASSTNRGSGNTIYFGEGSWLTVV.

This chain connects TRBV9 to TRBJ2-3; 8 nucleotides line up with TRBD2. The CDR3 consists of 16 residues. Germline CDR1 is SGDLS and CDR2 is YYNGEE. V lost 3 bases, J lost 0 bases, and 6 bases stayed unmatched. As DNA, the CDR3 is TGTGCCAGCAGCGGACTAGCGTGGACTAGCACAGATACGCAGTATTTT. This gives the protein CASSGLAWTSTDTQYF.

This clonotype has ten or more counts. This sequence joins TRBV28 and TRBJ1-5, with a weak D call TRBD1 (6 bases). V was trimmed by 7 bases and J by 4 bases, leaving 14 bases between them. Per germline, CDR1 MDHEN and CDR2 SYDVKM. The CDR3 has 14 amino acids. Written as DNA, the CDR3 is TGTGCCAGCACCGGCGACAGGAAGAATCAGCCCCAGCATTTT. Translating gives CASTGDRKNQPQHF.

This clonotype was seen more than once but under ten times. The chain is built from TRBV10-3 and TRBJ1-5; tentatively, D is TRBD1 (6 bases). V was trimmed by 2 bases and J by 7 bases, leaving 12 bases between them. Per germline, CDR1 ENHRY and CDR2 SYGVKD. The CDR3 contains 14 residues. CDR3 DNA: TGTGCCATCAGTGAGGCGGGGGCAAGGCAGCCCCAGCATTTT. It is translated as CAISEAGARQPQHF.

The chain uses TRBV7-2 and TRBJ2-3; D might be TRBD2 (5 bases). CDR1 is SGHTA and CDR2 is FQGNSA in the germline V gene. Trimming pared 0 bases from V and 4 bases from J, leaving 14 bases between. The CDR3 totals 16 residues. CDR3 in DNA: TGTGCCAGCAGCTTAGCTCCTTTACTAGTGGCAGATACGCAGTATTTT. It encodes CASSLAPLLVADTQYF.

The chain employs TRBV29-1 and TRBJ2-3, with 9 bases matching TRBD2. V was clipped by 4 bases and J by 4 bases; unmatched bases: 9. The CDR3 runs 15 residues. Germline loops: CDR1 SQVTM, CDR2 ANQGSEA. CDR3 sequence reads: CSVGGGGGGADTQYF. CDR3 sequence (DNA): TGCAGCGTTGGAGGTGGGGGCGGGGGGGCAGATACGCAGTATTTT.

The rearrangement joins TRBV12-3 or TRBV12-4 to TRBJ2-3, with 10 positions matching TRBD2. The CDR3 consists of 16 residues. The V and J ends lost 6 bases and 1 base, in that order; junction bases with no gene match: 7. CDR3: CASRFTGTSGTDTQYF. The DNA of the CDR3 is TGTGCCAGCAGATTTACCGGGACTAGCGGCACAGATACGCAGTATTTT.

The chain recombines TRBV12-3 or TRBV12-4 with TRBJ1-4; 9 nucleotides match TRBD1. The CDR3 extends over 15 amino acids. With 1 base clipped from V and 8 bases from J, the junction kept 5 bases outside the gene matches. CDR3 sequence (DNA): TGTGCCAGCAGTTTAGGACAGGGGGATCGCGAAAAACTGTTTTTT. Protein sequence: CASSLGQGDREKLFF.

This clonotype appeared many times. The CDR3 region is CASRGGTGYNEQFF. The CDR3 bases are TGTGCCAGCAGAGGCGGGACAGGGTACAATGAGCAGTTCTTC. The rearrangement uses TRBV2 and TRBJ2-1; 9 nucleotides agree with TRBD1. The CDR3 spans 14 residues. CDR1 and CDR2 from the germline V gene are SNHLY and FYNNEI. The V segment lost 6 bases and the J segment 4 bases; nucleotides outside the gene matches: 4.

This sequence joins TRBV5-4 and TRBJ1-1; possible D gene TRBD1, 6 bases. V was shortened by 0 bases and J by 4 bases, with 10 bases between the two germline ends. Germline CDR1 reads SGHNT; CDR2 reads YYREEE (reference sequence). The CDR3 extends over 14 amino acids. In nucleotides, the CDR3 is TGTGCCAGCAGCTTGGCCGGGGGGCTCACTGAAGCTTTCTTT. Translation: CASSLAGGLTEAFF.

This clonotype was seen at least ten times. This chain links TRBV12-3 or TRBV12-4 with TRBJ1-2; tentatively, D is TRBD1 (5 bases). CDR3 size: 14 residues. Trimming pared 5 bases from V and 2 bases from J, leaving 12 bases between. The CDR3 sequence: CASSPGAENYGYTF. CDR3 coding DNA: TGTGCCAGCAGTCCCGGGGCCGAAAACTATGGCTACACCTTC.

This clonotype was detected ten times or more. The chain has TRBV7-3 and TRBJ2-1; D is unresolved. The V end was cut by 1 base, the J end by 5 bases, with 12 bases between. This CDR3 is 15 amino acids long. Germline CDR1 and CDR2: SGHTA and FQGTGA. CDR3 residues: CASSLSPSSHNEQFF. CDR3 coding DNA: TGTGCCAGCAGCTTAAGCCCCTCGTCCCACAATGAGCAGTTCTTC. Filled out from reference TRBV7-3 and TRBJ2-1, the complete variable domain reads GAGVSQTPSNKVTEKGKYVELRCDPISGHTALYWYRQSLGQGPEFLIYFQGTGAADDSGLPNDRFFAVRPEGSVSTLKIQRTERGDSAVYLCASSLSPSSHNEQFFGPGTRLTVL.

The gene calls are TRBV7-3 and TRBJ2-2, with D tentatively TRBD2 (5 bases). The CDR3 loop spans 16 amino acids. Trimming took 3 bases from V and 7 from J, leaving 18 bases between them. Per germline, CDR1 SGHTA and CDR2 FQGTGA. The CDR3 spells CASSFWEGTGIGELFF. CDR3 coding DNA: TGTGCCAGCAGCTTCTGGGAAGGAACGGGGATCGGGGAGCTGTTTTTT.

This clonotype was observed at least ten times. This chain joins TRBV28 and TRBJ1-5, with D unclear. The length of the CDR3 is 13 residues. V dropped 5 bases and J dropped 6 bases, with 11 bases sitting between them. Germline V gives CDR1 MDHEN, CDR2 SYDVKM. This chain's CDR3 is CASSPTLGQPQHF. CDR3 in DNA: TGTGCCAGCAGTCCAACTTTGGGTCAGCCCCAGCATTTT.